This is a list of T cell receptor beta chains from one sample in a study of tumor-infiltrating lymphocytes in primary liver carcinoma. TCRdb used MiXCR to reprocess the multiplex PCR reads, holding one entry per CDR3 protein. The data show 300,000 to 350,000 distinct CDR3 sequences, roughly 61% seen once. The sample taken for sequencing was peripheral blood. The receptors come from a middle-aged man with primary liver carcinoma and hepatitis B virus infection. The CDR3 runs from the conserved cysteine through the conserved F or W. The order of the fields is D gene, clone size, J gene, V gene, CDR3 DNA, CDR3 protein. D genes are given only for firm matches. Some rows mark clone size as missing; the rest say once, few, many or name a class of expanded clone.

d_call: .; clone_size: once; j_call: TRBJ1-1; v_call: TRBV6-1; cdr3_nt: TGTGCCAGCAATAAGGGGGAAGCTTTCTTT; cdr3_aa: CASNKGEAFF
d_call: TRBD1; clone_size: many; j_call: TRBJ1-2; v_call: TRBV6-1; cdr3_nt: TGTGCCAGCAGTGGGGACAGGGGGACCTATGGCTACACCTTC; cdr3_aa: CASSGDRGTYGYTF
d_call: TRBD2; clone_size: .; j_call: TRBJ2-2; v_call: TRBV5-5; cdr3_nt: TGTGCCAGCAGCTTGGACCAAATAGGACTAGCGACGAACACCGGGGAGCTGTTTTTT; cdr3_aa: CASSLDQIGLATNTGELFF
d_call: TRBD1; clone_size: few; j_call: TRBJ1-2; v_call: TRBV5-4; cdr3_nt: TGTGCCAGCAGCATCTTGACAGGGTACTATGGCTACACCTTC; cdr3_aa: CASSILTGYYGYTF
d_call: TRBD2; clone_size: .; j_call: TRBJ2-7; v_call: TRBV5-1; cdr3_nt: TGCGCCAGCAGCTTGGGGACTAGCGGGATGACCTTAACTCACGAGCAGTACTTC; cdr3_aa: CASSLGTSGMTLTHEQYF
d_call: .; clone_size: .; j_call: TRBJ1-3; v_call: TRBV5-1; cdr3_nt: TGCGCCAGCAGCCCGGTAGGGGGGTACGGAAACACCATATATTTT; cdr3_aa: CASSPVGGYGNTIYF
d_call: .; clone_size: many; j_call: TRBJ2-7; v_call: TRBV7-9; cdr3_nt: TGTGCCAGCACCCCTGTGAAATACGAGCAGTACTTC; cdr3_aa: CASTPVKYEQYF
d_call: .; clone_size: .; j_call: TRBJ2-2; v_call: TRBV5-6; cdr3_nt: TGTGCCAGCAGCTTGACGGTTGTTCAAGAGCTGTTATTT; cdr3_aa: CASSLTVVQELLF
d_call: .; clone_size: many; j_call: TRBJ2-3; v_call: TRBV4-3; cdr3_nt: TGCGCCAGCAGCCAAGAGTCCCGAGTGGGAGTTGGTCCAGATACGCAGTATTTT; cdr3_aa: CASSQESRVGVGPDTQYF
d_call: TRBD2; clone_size: many; j_call: TRBJ2-3; v_call: TRBV29-1; cdr3_nt: TGCAGCGTTGAAGATCCGAGCGGGAGTGCAGATACGCAGTATTTT; cdr3_aa: CSVEDPSGSADTQYF
d_call: .; clone_size: .; j_call: TRBJ2-7; v_call: TRBV5-1; cdr3_nt: TGCGCCAGCAGCTTGGACGGGACGTCATACGAGCAGTACTTC; cdr3_aa: CASSLDGTSYEQYF
d_call: TRBD1; clone_size: many; j_call: TRBJ2-7; v_call: TRBV12-3/TRBV12-4; cdr3_nt: TGTGCCAGCAGTCCGCTAGGACAGGCCTACGAGCAGTACTTC; cdr3_aa: CASSPLGQAYEQYF
d_call: TRBD1; clone_size: .; j_call: TRBJ2-1; v_call: TRBV5-1; cdr3_nt: TGCGCCACCGTCATAGGGGGACAGGGCCTCAGTGAGCAGTTCTTC; cdr3_aa: CATVIGGQGLSEQFF
d_call: .; clone_size: few; j_call: TRBJ2-1; v_call: TRBV30; cdr3_nt: TGTGCCTGGAGCCCAAACGGGTTGAGTGAGCAGTTCTTC; cdr3_aa: CAWSPNGLSEQFF
d_call: TRBD1; clone_size: .; j_call: TRBJ1-6; v_call: TRBV11-2; cdr3_nt: TGTGCCAGCAACCCAACCGGGACAGGGTATTCGCCCCTCCACTTT; cdr3_aa: CASNPTGTGYSPLHF
d_call: TRBD2; clone_size: once; j_call: TRBJ2-7; v_call: TRBV12-3/TRBV12-4; cdr3_nt: TGTGCCAGCACCAAGACTAGCGGCAGGACCTACGAGCAGTGCTTC; cdr3_aa: CASTKTSGRTYEQCF
d_call: TRBD1; clone_size: many; j_call: TRBJ2-2; v_call: TRBV6-2/TRBV6-3; cdr3_nt: TGTGCCAGCATTAGAGACAGGGTGTACACCGGGGAGCTGTTTTTT; cdr3_aa: CASIRDRVYTGELFF
d_call: TRBD2; clone_size: .; j_call: TRBJ2-7; v_call: TRBV11-2; cdr3_nt: TGTGCCAGCAGTAAGGGACTTGCGGGAGCGCAGTACTTC; cdr3_aa: CASSKGLAGAQYF
d_call: TRBD1; clone_size: .; j_call: TRBJ2-1; v_call: TRBV29-1; cdr3_nt: TGCAGCGTTTCCGGGACAGGGGTCTCCAATGAGCAGTTCTTC; cdr3_aa: CSVSGTGVSNEQFF
d_call: .; clone_size: few; j_call: TRBJ2-2; v_call: TRBV5-6; cdr3_nt: TGTGCCAGCAGCTGGCTAAACACCGGGGAGCTGTTTTTT; cdr3_aa: CASSWLNTGELFF
d_call: .; clone_size: .; j_call: TRBJ1-6; v_call: TRBV5-5; cdr3_nt: TGTGCCAGCAGCTTGGCAGGACAGAGCAATTCACCCCTCCACTTT; cdr3_aa: CASSLAGQSNSPLHF
d_call: TRBD1; clone_size: few; j_call: TRBJ2-7; v_call: TRBV7-8; cdr3_nt: TGTGCCAGCAGGGCTAGACAGGGTGTGGAATTATCGCTCTCCTACGAGCAGTACTTC; cdr3_aa: CASRARQGVELSLSYEQYF
d_call: TRBD2; clone_size: .; j_call: TRBJ2-1; v_call: TRBV14; cdr3_nt: TGTGCCAGCAGCCGGAGACTAGCGGGTGCCTACAATGAGCAGTTCTTC; cdr3_aa: CASSRRLAGAYNEQFF
d_call: TRBD1; clone_size: .; j_call: TRBJ1-4; v_call: TRBV4-2; cdr3_nt: TGTGCCAGCAGCCATATACAGGGGGCAGCGGCAACTAATGAAAAACTGCTTTTT; cdr3_aa: CASSHIQGAAATNEKLLF
d_call: .; clone_size: many; j_call: TRBJ2-7; v_call: TRBV5-5; cdr3_nt: TGTGCCAGCAGCCTCTCTTCAAACAGGGATTACGAGCAGTACTTC; cdr3_aa: CASSLSSNRDYEQYF
d_call: .; clone_size: .; j_call: TRBJ1-2; v_call: TRBV10-3; cdr3_nt: TGTGCCATCAGTGAGTCGCTGGGTCAGGCCGGCTACACCTTC; cdr3_aa: CAISESLGQAGYTF
d_call: .; clone_size: many; j_call: TRBJ2-1; v_call: TRBV6-2/TRBV6-3; cdr3_nt: TGTGCCAGCAGTCTTCCGGGAGCAAAAGGAAATGAGCAGTTCTTC; cdr3_aa: CASSLPGAKGNEQFF
d_call: .; clone_size: .; j_call: TRBJ2-5; v_call: TRBV5-1; cdr3_nt: TGCGCCAGCAGCTTGTTTGGGATCAGGAAAGAGACCCAGTACTTC; cdr3_aa: CASSLFGIRKETQYF
d_call: .; clone_size: many; j_call: TRBJ2-7; v_call: TRBV6-2/TRBV6-3; cdr3_nt: TGTGCCAGCAGTTACATACAGCCAACCCCAATCGACGAGCAGTACTTC; cdr3_aa: CASSYIQPTPIDEQYF